This TCR beta chain was obtained from a study of shared clonotypes between healthy human individuals. Measured with immunoSEQ multiplex PCR; TCRdb has only the in-frame clones, and not every one. The sample has 630,000 or so clones, about 98% seen once. Naive-designated CD8 cells lacked CD45RO, were positively enriched for CCR7, and omitted terminally differentiated effector memory CD45RA+ cells. Per the germline V gene, CDR1 is SEHNR and CDR2 is FQNEAQ (reference sequence). The CDR3 sequence is 16 residues long. The J segment lost 4 bases and the V segment lost 0 bases, leaving 3 bases of the junction unmatched.

V usage is TRBV7-9 and J usage is TRBJ2-3, with TRBD2 matching over 11 bases. This receptor was obtained from a man aged 30-40 years in good health. The specimen sequenced was naive CD8+ T cells sorted from blood. This chain's CDR3 is CASSLALAGEADTQYF. Here the CDR3 DNA reads TGTGCCAGCAGCTTAGCACTAGCGGGAGAAGCAGATACGCAGTATTTT.